Below are 29 T cell receptor beta chains sequenced from a single sample in a study of T cells after yellow fever vaccination (dated by TCRdb to between 2018 and 2021). The treatment or condition label, as the study defines it: live attenuated yellow fever vaccine strain. Library method: 5' RACE. Sequencing instrument: Illumina HiSeq 2500. TCRdb reprocessing: public reads trimmed at Q25 with fastp, clones called with MiXCR, in-frame beta chains kept. Each entry is one CDR3 protein sequence, shown with its most common DNA and genes. This sample comprises around 180,000 distinct CDR3 sequences, roughly 6.2% of them detected only once. Just under 3% of the sample is in the top ten clones. The starting material was CD4+ T cells sorted from PBMCs, obtained on the day of the first yellow fever vaccination. Source of these receptors: a man aged 18-30 years who received the YFV17D yellow fever vaccine.

This chain links TRBV7-2 with TRBJ2-3; D is perhaps TRBD2 (5 bases). The CDR3 is 14 amino acids. V was shortened by 5 bases and J by 0 bases, with 9 bases between the two germline ends. The germline V gene has CDR1 SGHTA and CDR2 FQGNSA. The CDR3 sequence: CASSPDSSTDTQYF. The DNA of the CDR3 is TGTGCCAGCAGCCCGGACTCTAGCACAGATACGCAGTATTTT.

CDR3 sequence: CASSFFGQVKAPLHF. The CDR3 bases are TGTGCCAGCAGCTTTTTCGGACAGGTTAAGGCACCCCTCCACTTT. The chain uses TRBV7-2 and TRBJ1-6; 7 bases are shared with TRBD1. This CDR3 has 15 residues. V shed 3 bases, J shed 11 bases, and the junction held 10 bases outside the gene matches. Germline V CDR1 and CDR2: SGHTA, FQGNSA.

This clonotype was picked up a small number of times. This chain uses TRBV5-1 with TRBJ2-1; 10 nucleotides align to TRBD2. Germline loops: CDR1 SGHRS, CDR2 YFSETQ. CDR3 length equals 14 residues. J gave up 9 bases and V 1 base, and 4 bases lay outside the gene matches. The chain's CDR3 is CASSLSGGAGEQFF. CDR3 DNA: TGCGCCAGCAGCTTGAGCGGGGGGGCTGGTGAGCAGTTCTTC. Combining the CDR3 with reference TRBV5-1 and TRBJ2-1 gives the whole variable domain KAGVTQTPRYLIKTRGQQVTLSCSPISGHRSVSWYQQTPGQGLQFLFEYFSETQRNKGNFPGRFSGRQFSNSRSEMNVSTLELGDSALYLCASSLSGGAGEQFFGPGTRLTVL.

The rearrangement links TRBV15 to TRBJ2-2, with a weak D call TRBD2 (5 bases). Looked up from germline, CDR1 is LNHNV and CDR2 is YYDKDF (reference sequence). The V end lost 0 bases, the J end lost 6 bases, and 14 bases lay between the germline ends. CDR3 size: 16 residues. DNA of the CDR3: TGTGCCACCAGCAGAGATCGAGGGAGAATGTCCGGGGAGCTGTTTTTT. Its protein is CATSRDRGRMSGELFF.

J is TRBJ2-3 and V is TRBV20-1; D is perhaps TRBD1 (6 bases). CDR1 and CDR2 from the germline V gene are DFQATT and SNEGSKA (reference sequence). The CDR3 consists of 15 residues. V lost 6 bases, J lost 4 bases, and 20 bases lay in between. The CDR3 reads CSALVGAGLPDTQYF. In DNA form, the CDR3 reads TGCAGTGCCCTCGTGGGGGCGGGTCTGCCAGATACGCAGTATTTT.

The chain joins TRBV20-1 to TRBJ1-6, with D uncertain. The germline CDR1 and CDR2 sequences are DFQATT and SNEGSKA (reference sequence). V shed 0 bases and J shed 10 bases, with 13 bases lying between them. This CDR3 spans 14 amino acids. CDR3 nucleotides: TGCAGTGCTAGAGATCGTAAAACCTCGTCACCCCTCCACTTT. Its translation: CSARDRKTSSPLHF.

This clonotype was seen repeatedly, ten times or more. The V and J genes are TRBV4-1 and TRBJ1-4; TRBD1 might be the D (6 bases). The germline V gene encodes CDR1 MGHRA and CDR2 YSYEKL. This CDR3 comprises 14 residues. The V and J ends lost 0 bases and 5 bases respectively, with 7 bases between them. The CDR3: CASSQDQGNEKLFF. The CDR3 region has the DNA TGCGCCAGCAGCCAAGACCAGGGGAATGAAAAACTGTTTTTT.

This clonotype was detected a few times. The chain couples TRBV5-1 to TRBJ2-1, with D maybe TRBD1 (6 bases). CDR3 length: 13 amino acids. Trimming left V 4 bases short and J 5 bases short, with 10 bases between. Germline V gives CDR1 SGHRS, CDR2 YFSETQ. Here the CDR3 DNA reads TGCGCCAGCAGCGTCGGACAGAACAATGAGCAGTTCTTC. It specifies CASSVGQNNEQFF.

The V gene is TRBV7-8, the J gene TRBJ2-3; 8 bases match TRBD1. This CDR3 has 16 amino acids. Germline assignment: CDR1 SGHVS and CDR2 FQNEAQ. The trim removed 1 base at V and 2 bases at J, leaving 5 bases unmatched. CDR3 nucleotide sequence: TGTGCCAGCAGCTTAGACCAGGACAGGGCCACAGATACGCAGTATTTT. Its translation: CASSLDQDRATDTQYF.

This clonotype was recorded many times. This chain uses TRBV5-6 with TRBJ2-3; D not resolved. This CDR3 has 11 amino acids. CDR1 and CDR2 (germline): SGHDT, YYEEEE. The V end lost 4 bases, the J end lost 7 bases, and 7 bases lay between the germline ends. DNA of the CDR3: TGTGCCAGCAGCCACGAGAATACGCAGTATTTT. Residues: CASSHENTQYF.

This chain uses TRBV10-3 with TRBJ2-6; possible D gene TRBD1, 6 bases. Germline CDR1 ENHRY, CDR2 SYGVKD. The CDR3 has 13 amino acids. V was shortened by 10 bases and J by 2 bases, with 9 bases between the two germline ends. CDR3 coding DNA: TGTGCCACCAGGGACACTGGGGCCAACGTCCTGACTTTC. Encoded protein: CATRDTGANVLTF.

In its sample, this clonotype was seen a few times. The V gene is TRBV11-2, the J gene TRBJ2-6; 7 nucleotides align to TRBD2. V was pared by 8 bases and J by 0 bases, with 4 bases of the junction left unmatched. This CDR3 spans 15 amino acids. The germline V gene encodes CDR1 SGHAT and CDR2 FQNNGV. CDR3 amino acids: CASREALSGANVLTF. As DNA, the CDR3 is TGTGCCAGCCGGGAGGCGCTCTCTGGGGCCAACGTCCTGACTTTC. Together with reference TRBV11-2 and TRBJ2-6, the CDR3 gives the full variable domain: EAGVAQSPRYKIIEKRQSVAFWCNPISGHATLYWYQQILGQGPKLLIQFQNNGVVDDSQLPKDRFSAERLKGVDSTLKIQPAKLEDSAVYLCASREALSGANVLTFGAGSRLTVL.

This clonotype was counted between two and nine times. V is TRBV7-8 and J is TRBJ1-2, with 8 bases fitting TRBD1. The CDR3 loop spans 14 amino acids. Germline V gene lookup returns CDR1 SGHVS and CDR2 FQNEAQ. V gave up 4 bases and J gave up 8 bases; unmatched junction bases: 9. The CDR3 loop reads CASSSRQGHGGYTF. CDR3 DNA: TGTGCCAGCAGCTCTAGACAGGGGCATGGGGGCTACACCTTC.

This clonotype has a handful of counts. The J gene is TRBJ2-2, the V gene TRBV20-1, with 10 bases identical to TRBD2. With V trimmed by 6 bases and J by 1 base, 5 bases remained unmatched. CDR1 and CDR2 from the germline V gene are DFQATT and SNEGSKA (reference sequence). This CDR3 is built from 15 residues. CDR3 region: CSAPIAGGNTGELFF. Written as DNA, the CDR3 is TGCAGTGCGCCTATAGCGGGGGGGAACACCGGGGAGCTGTTTTTT.

This clonotype occurred many times. The rearrangement links TRBV28 to TRBJ2-7; D may be TRBD1 (5 bases). The CDR3 loop spans 13 amino acids. Germline V CDR1 and CDR2: MDHEN, SYDVKM. V was trimmed by 6 bases and J by 0 bases, leaving 9 bases between them. CDR3 loop: CASRQTGSYEQYV. CDR3 coding DNA: TGTGCCAGCAGACAAACAGGCTCCTACGAGCAGTACGTC.

The rearrangement links TRBV5-4 to TRBJ2-3; D remains ambiguous. This CDR3 has 14 residues. With 3 bases removed from V and 4 bases from J, the gap between germline ends came to 12 bases. From germline, CDR1 is SGHNT and CDR2 YYREEE (reference sequence). The CDR3 sequence is CASSSAQDADTQYF. CDR3 bases: TGTGCCAGCAGCTCCGCCCAGGATGCAGATACGCAGTATTTT.

This clonotype was detected ten times or more. The chain is built from TRBV9 and TRBJ2-3; 9 nucleotides agree with TRBD2. CDR3 length: 14 residues. V lost 6 bases and J lost 1; bases outside the gene matches: 3. Germline V gives CDR1 SGDLS, CDR2 YYNGEE. The CDR3 nucleotides are TGTGCCAGCAAGCCTAGCGGGGGCACAGATACGCAGTATTTT. Protein: CASKPSGGTDTQYF. Full variable domain (missing parts from reference TRBV9 and TRBJ2-3): DSGVTQTPKHLITATGQRVTLRCSPRSGDLSVYWYQQSLDQGLQFLIQYYNGEERAKGNILERFSAQQFPDLHSELNLSSLELGDSALYFCASKPSGGTDTQYFGPGTRLTVL.

This clonotype was found a few times. CDR3 coding DNA: TGTGCCAGCAGCCAGGGACGGAGGGTGCCGTACTTC. Translation gives CASSQGRRVPYF. The chain has TRBV12-3 or TRBV12-4 and TRBJ2-7; a weak D match, TRBD2 (6 bases). The V and J ends lost 6 bases and 12 bases respectively, with 18 bases between them. The CDR3 loop spans 12 amino acids.

This clonotype appeared many times. The chain recombines TRBV6-1 with TRBJ1-1, with 12 bases that match TRBD1. Per germline, CDR1 MNHNS and CDR2 SASEGT. V shed 5 bases, J shed 6 bases, and the junction held 1 base outside the gene matches. This CDR3 region has 13 residues. The CDR3 is CASSRDRGPEAFF. The CDR3 DNA reads TGTGCCAGCAGTCGGGACAGGGGGCCTGAAGCTTTCTTT.

In its sample, this clonotype was seen many times. This chain connects TRBV7-2 to TRBJ1-1, with D possibly matching TRBD1 (5 bases). Trimming stripped 5 bases from V and 0 bases from J, with 16 bases between. The CDR3 has 16 amino acids. Germline V CDR1 and CDR2: SGHTA, FQGNSA. CDR3 loop: CASSPKPQGLNTEAFF. In DNA form, the CDR3 reads TGTGCCAGCAGCCCCAAGCCGCAGGGTTTGAACACTGAAGCTTTCTTT.

This clonotype was picked up many times. The V and J genes are TRBV5-6 and TRBJ1-4; D gene ambiguous. Germline CDR1 SGHDT, CDR2 YYEEEE. V was cut by 6 bases and J by 7 bases, with 13 bases left in between. The CDR3 runs to 13 residues. The CDR3 spells CASNKMGAEKLFF. CDR3 DNA: TGTGCCAGCAACAAGATGGGTGCTGAAAAACTGTTTTTT.

This clonotype has only a few counts. The CDR3 DNA reads as TGCAGTGCGGGGACTAGCTACGAGCAGTACGTC. It codes for CSAGTSYEQYV. V and J are TRBV20-1 and TRBJ2-7; the match to TRBD2 covers 8 bases. J gave up 3 bases and V 6 bases, and 1 base lay outside the gene matches. The CDR3 has 11 amino acids. Germline values: CDR1 DFQATT, CDR2 SNEGSKA (reference sequence).

This clonotype was observed at least ten times. The J gene is TRBJ2-7, the V gene TRBV4-3; 7 nucleotides match TRBD1. Germline V gene sequence: CDR1 LGHNA, CDR2 YSLEER. This CDR3 contains 15 residues. The junction had 2 bases not matched to a gene; V was cut back by 0 bases and J by 0 bases. CDR3: CASSQEGQPSYEQYF. CDR3 nucleotide sequence: TGCGCCAGCAGCCAAGAGGGACAGCCCTCCTACGAGCAGTACTTC.

The V and J genes are TRBV29-1 and TRBJ2-3, with D possibly being TRBD2 (6 bases). Germline V gives CDR1 SQVTM, CDR2 ANQGSEA. CDR3 length: 16 amino acids. V gave up 0 bases and J gave up 0 bases, with 13 bases separating them. This CDR3 is CSVEDWAGLSTDTQYF. The DNA of the CDR3 is TGCAGCGTTGAAGATTGGGCGGGGCTAAGCACAGATACGCAGTATTTT.

This clonotype has at least ten counts. The chain employs TRBV12-3 or TRBV12-4 and TRBJ2-5, with 7 bases aligning to TRBD2. With 6 bases clipped from V and 2 bases from J, the junction kept 3 bases outside the gene matches. This CDR3 is 13 amino acids long. Here the CDR3 DNA reads TGTGCCAGCAGCACTAGCGTGCAAGAGACCCAGTACTTC. Its protein is CASSTSVQETQYF.

This clonotype was recorded a few times. The chain is built from TRBV7-2 and TRBJ2-5; D may be TRBD1 (7 bases). The ends were cut back, 2 bases at V and 3 bases at J, with 13 bases in the middle. The CDR3 sequence is 15 residues long. CDR1 is SGHTA and CDR2 is FQGNSA in the germline V gene. CDR3 amino acids: CASSLLGRGEETQYF. Here the CDR3 DNA reads TGTGCCAGCAGCTTACTTGGCAGGGGGGAAGAGACCCAGTACTTC.

The chain combines TRBV4-3 with TRBJ2-5, with 8 bases fitting TRBD2. This CDR3 is built from 14 residues. The junction had 3 bases not matched to a gene; V was cut back by 1 base and J by 5 bases. CDR1 and CDR2 from the germline V gene are LGHNA and YSLEER. For the CDR3, the DNA is TGCGCCAGCAGCCAAGTCGGGGGGGGGGAGACCCAGTACTTC. It yields the protein CASSQVGGGETQYF.

This clonotype was seen at least ten times. The chain recombines TRBV6-5 with TRBJ2-2, with D unclear. This CDR3 spans 15 amino acids. The V gene's germline CDR1 is MNHEY and CDR2 SVGAGI. V gave up 0 bases and J gave up 1 base, with 6 bases separating them. The CDR3 DNA reads TGTGCCAGCAGTTACTCTCGGAGGAACACCGGGGAGCTGTTTTTT. Amino acids: CASSYSRRNTGELFF.

The table lists this clonotype with many counts. The chain has TRBV7-2 and TRBJ1-4; D uncertain. Trimming left V 2 bases short and J 4 bases short, with 5 bases between. The CDR3 spans 13 residues. Germline V gives CDR1 SGHTA, CDR2 FQGNSA. CDR3 coding DNA: TGTGCCAGCAGCTTATGGGGTAATGAAAAACTGTTTTTT. Encoded protein: CASSLWGNEKLFF.